Below, 12 T cell receptor beta chains from the same sample are listed, as sequenced in a study of blood T cell repertoires in COVID-19. Sequenced by immunoSEQ multiplex PCR; TCRdb stores in-frame clones only, minus some. The sample shows about 240,000 clones, 80% to 85% of them seen only once. The specimen sequenced was peripheral blood. The origin of the receptors is a woman aged 55-70 years with active or convalescent COVID-19.

CDR3 DNA sequence: TGCGCCAGCAGCCAAGAGCGGGGGGGCCTGAACGAGCAGTACTTC. It translates to CASSQERGGLNEQYF. This rearrangement joins TRBV4-1 to TRBJ2-7, with TRBD2 matching 9 bases. The CDR3 runs to 15 residues. V trimming: 0 bases; J trimming: 5 bases; junction bases outside the gene matches: 5. Germline CDR1 MGHRA, CDR2 YSYEKL.

This chain uses TRBV5-4 with TRBJ1-3; possible D gene TRBD1, 6 bases. From germline, CDR1 is SGHNT and CDR2 YYREEE (reference sequence). Trimming stripped 5 bases from V and 2 bases from J, with 14 bases between. The CDR3 has 15 residues. This CDR3 reads CASSRQGPPGNTIYF. CDR3 in DNA: TGTGCCAGCAGTCGCCAGGGGCCCCCTGGAAACACCATATATTTT.

Turning to this clone: The sample contains more than one DNA sequence encoding this CDR3. The chain recombines TRBV18 with TRBJ2-1, with D perhaps TRBD1 (5 bases). The germline V and J ends were trimmed by 0 bases and 1 base, with 10 bases remaining between them. The germline V gene encodes CDR1 KGHSH and CDR2 LQKENI. The CDR3 extends over 16 amino acids. CDR3 amino acids: CASSPPVGRSYNEQFF. The DNA of the CDR3 is TGTGCCAGCTCACCACCGGTGGGGCGGTCCTACAATGAGCAGTTCTTC.

In this sample, this clone turned up once. CDR3 loop: CASSIGRVNTEAFF. CDR3 sequence (DNA): TGTGCCAGTAGTATCGGCAGGGTGAACACTGAAGCTTTCTTT. The chain is built from TRBV19 and TRBJ1-1, with D possibly matching TRBD1 (5 bases). Germline V CDR1 and CDR2: LNHDA, SQIVND (reference sequence). V lost 3 bases to trimming and J lost 0 bases, with 8 bases between them. The CDR3 is 14 residues long.

This clone showed up just a few times. V is TRBV12-3 or TRBV12-4 and J is TRBJ2-5; 8 bases match TRBD2. CDR3 size: 12 residues. V gave up 6 bases and J gave up 5 bases; unmatched junction bases: 2. The CDR3 loop is CASSREGETQYF. The CDR3 DNA reads TGTGCCAGCAGCCGGGAGGGTGAGACCCAGTACTTC.

Remarks on this clone: Other DNA sequences from this sample encode an identical CDR3 as well. This chain joins TRBV19 and TRBJ1-5, with D uncertain. V lost 5 bases to trimming and J lost 0 bases, with 8 bases between them. Germline CDR1 LNHDA, CDR2 SQIVND (reference sequence). CDR3 size: 14 residues. Here the CDR3 reads CASSAGLSNQPQHF. In DNA, the CDR3 is TGTGCCAGTAGTGCGGGCCTTAGCAATCAGCCCCAGCATTTT. The entire variable domain, with the rest obtained from reference TRBV19 and TRBJ1-5, is as follows: DGGITQSPKYLFRKEGQNVTLSCEQNLNHDAMYWYRQDPGQGLRLIYYSQIVNDFQKGDIAEGYSVSREKKESFPLTVTSAQKNPTAFYLCASSAGLSNQPQHFGDGTRLSIL.

The chain recombines TRBV2 with TRBJ1-5, with D tentatively TRBD1 (5 bases). The length of the CDR3 is 12 residues. The ends were cut back, 8 bases at V and 3 bases at J, with 8 bases in the middle. The V gene's germline CDR1 is SNHLY and CDR2 FYNNEI. CDR3 sequence reads: CASAGDNQPQHF. CDR3 sequence (DNA): TGTGCCAGCGCGGGGGACAATCAGCCCCAGCATTTT. Based on the CDR3 plus reference TRBV2 and TRBJ1-5, the full variable domain is EPEVTQTPSHQVTQMGQEVILRCVPISNHLYFYWYRQILGQKVEFLVSFYNNEISEKSEIFDDQFSVERPDGSNFTLKIRSTKLEDSAMYFCASAGDNQPQHFGDGTRLSIL.

The chain recombines TRBV6-5 with TRBJ2-3, with a weak D call TRBD2 (7 bases). The CDR3 is 16 residues long. The V end was cut by 0 bases, the J end by 1 base, with 11 bases between. CDR1 and CDR2 (germline): MNHEY, SVGAGI. The CDR3 nucleotides are TGTGCCAGCAGTTACTCGACGGGGGGCCGCACAGATACGCAGTATTTT. This codes for CASSYSTGGRTDTQYF.

This clone was seen a handful of times. The rearrangement uses TRBV30 and TRBJ1-2; 7 bases fit TRBD1. The length of the CDR3 is 15 residues. Per the germline V gene, CDR1 is GTSNPN and CDR2 is SVGIG (reference sequence). The ends lost 2 bases at V and 0 bases at J; junction bases unmatched: 6. CDR3 bases: TGTGCCTGGAGTCCGACAGGGCGAGCTAACTATGGCTACACCTTC. This gives the protein CAWSPTGRANYGYTF.

This sequence joins TRBV3-1 (or the pseudogene TRBV3-2) and TRBJ2-5; D is perhaps TRBD2 (6 bases). V dropped 4 bases and J dropped 5 bases, with 17 bases sitting between them. The V gene's germline CDR1 is LGHDT and CDR2 YNNKEL (reference sequence). The CDR3 consists of 15 residues. CDR3 in amino acids: CASSPLPWGGETQYF. The CDR3 bases are TGTGCCAGCAGCCCCCTACCGTGGGGAGGCGAGACCCAGTACTTC.

This sequence joins TRBV10-3 and TRBJ1-3, with TRBD1 matching 7 bases. The CDR3 loop spans 15 amino acids. In germline, CDR1 is ENHRY, CDR2 SYGVKD. Unmatched junction bases numbered 12, after V lost 6 bases and J lost 7 bases. Written as DNA, the CDR3 is TGTGCCATCAGGCCGGAGACAGGGAGCTGGAACACCATATATTTT. Amino acids: CAIRPETGSWNTIYF.

This clone was counted a single time. This chain links TRBV7-2 with TRBJ1-2; 7 nucleotides agree with TRBD1. The germline CDR1 and CDR2 sequences are SGHTA and FQGNSA. J was trimmed by 4 bases and V by 7 bases; bases with no gene match: 6. This CDR3 has 13 amino acids. In DNA, the CDR3 is TGTGCCAGCACAAGGACAGGACTCTATGGCTACACCTTC. It translates to CASTRTGLYGYTF.